In this sample, the clone carrying this T cell receptor (beta chain) turned up a few times. These data come from a study of blood T cell repertoires in COVID-19. Study-level information: Acute and convalescent COVID-19 specimens originated in the United States, Italy and Spain. Nucleic acid was either cDNA or gDNA, and it came from T cells, B-cell-depleted T cells, or PBMCs.

Authors' methods: Nucleated cell counts were estimated from reference gene primer amplification. TCRdb keeps only in-frame clones here, not all; method: immunoSEQ multiplex PCR. V and J calls and clone size are as listed in that table; D and trimming were resolved from the DNA. The sample holds 80,000 or so clones, roughly 80% seen once. Trimming cost V 1 base and J 0 bases, with 10 bases left between them. The CDR3 covers 16 residues. CDR1 is MNHNS, CDR2 SASEGT, per germline. This receptor was obtained from a woman of 80 years or more with acute or convalescent COVID-19. The V and J genes are TRBV6-1 and TRBJ1-3; D is undetermined. The sample comprised peripheral blood. The CDR3 sequence is CASSEGVGSSGNTIYF. CDR3 DNA: TGTGCCAGCAGTGAAGGGGTAGGGAGCTCTGGAAACACCATATATTTT.